A single sample is the source of the 15 T cell receptor beta chains below, sequenced in a study of cytomegalovirus exposure and HLA in healthy donors. PCR involved 60 Vbeta and 13 Jbeta primers. Only in-frame clones appear in the TCRdb table, and some are missing; sequencing was by immunoSEQ multiplex PCR. The table shows about 210,000 clones, with around 87% occurring only once. Sequencing was performed on PBMCs. Receptors were obtained from a boy aged 2-15 years in good health and CMV-seronegative.

This chain links TRBV28 with TRBJ2-7; 8 bases line up with TRBD2. Looked up from germline, CDR1 is MDHEN and CDR2 is SYDVKM. This CDR3 is 15 amino acids long. Unmatched junction bases numbered 6, after V lost 5 bases and J lost 0 bases. The CDR3 spells CASSPIRGGSYEQYF. The CDR3 nucleotides read TGTGCCAGCAGTCCCATACGGGGGGGCTCCTACGAGCAGTACTTC.

This rearrangement joins TRBV5-6 to TRBJ2-7; D is possibly TRBD2 (6 bases). The length of the CDR3 is 16 residues. Germline assignment: CDR1 SGHDT and CDR2 YYEEEE. Trimming took off 3 bases at V and 3 bases at J, with 19 bases between the two ends. The CDR3 bases are TGTGCCAGCAGCTACGGGAGTTCGAAGCCCCACTACGAGCAGTACTTC. Residues: CASSYGSSKPHYEQYF.

V gene TRBV19 combines with J gene TRBJ1-5, with D possibly TRBD1 on 6 matching bases. This CDR3 is built from 14 residues. V lost 6 bases to trimming and J lost 6 bases, with 15 bases between them. Germline V gene sequence: CDR1 LNHDA, CDR2 SQIVND (reference sequence). CDR3 loop: CASRGGSKSQPQHF. The CDR3 DNA follows: TGTGCCAGTAGAGGGGGAAGTAAGAGTCAGCCCCAGCATTTT.

CDR3 protein: CASSLNTGELFF. CDR3 DNA: TGTGCCAGCAGTCTCAACACCGGGGAGCTGTTTTTT. This chain uses TRBV6-1 with TRBJ2-2, with no clear D. The germline CDR1 and CDR2 sequences are MNHNS and SASEGT. The ends were cut back, 5 bases at V and 2 bases at J, with 3 bases in the middle. The CDR3 loop spans 12 amino acids.

The chain has TRBV30 and TRBJ2-1; 13 nucleotides line up with TRBD2. Germline V gene sequence: CDR1 GTSNPN, CDR2 SVGIG (reference sequence). This CDR3 has 14 amino acids. V lost 2 bases to trimming and J lost 7 bases; unmatched junction nucleotides: 2. CDR3 nucleotide sequence: TGTGCCTGGAGTTTGGGACTAGCGGGGAATGAGCAGTTCTTC. Its protein is CAWSLGLAGNEQFF.

The gene calls are TRBV12-2 and TRBJ1-6. TRBV12-2 is flagged as a pseudogene. This CDR3 has 15 residues. CDR3 sequence (DNA): TGTGCAAGTCGCTCTCCGCGGGACGGTTTTACTCCCCTCCACTTT. Its protein is CASRSPRDGFTPLHF.

The chain has TRBV30 and TRBJ2-7; D is possibly TRBD1 (5 bases). From germline, CDR1 is GTSNPN and CDR2 SVGIG (reference sequence). The CDR3 has 15 residues. The V end was cut by 1 base, the J end by 2 bases, with 15 bases between. The CDR3 protein is CAWSEWTTNTYEQYF. The CDR3 DNA is TGTGCCTGGAGTGAATGGACAACCAACACCTACGAGCAGTACTTC. Together with reference TRBV30 and TRBJ2-7, the CDR3 gives the full variable domain: SQTIHQWPATLVQPVGSPLSLECTVEGTSNPNLYWYRQAAGRGLQLLFYSVGIGQISSEVPQNLSASRPQDRQFILSSKKLLLSDSGFYLCAWSEWTTNTYEQYFGPGTRLTVT.

The sample holds a few counts of this clone. V usage is TRBV5-6 and J usage is TRBJ1-1, with unresolved D. The CDR3 is made up of 13 amino acids. V was shortened by 2 bases and J by 4 bases, with 9 bases between the two germline ends. Germline lookup yields CDR1 SGHDT and CDR2 YYEEEE. CDR3 coding DNA: TGTGCCAGCAGCTTCCTGGCGGGCACTGAAGCTTTCTTT. It specifies CASSFLAGTEAFF.

The J gene is TRBJ1-5, the V gene TRBV30; no definite D call. Trimming removed 3 bases from V and 9 bases from J, with 9 bases in between. Germline V gene sequence: CDR1 GTSNPN, CDR2 SVGIG (reference sequence). The CDR3 spans 11 residues. CDR3 loop: CAWSVGGPQHF. For the CDR3, the DNA is TGTGCCTGGAGCGTCGGAGGGCCCCAGCATTTT.

The gene calls are TRBV14 and TRBJ1-4; no reliable D call. Germline CDR1 is SGHDN and CDR2 is FVKESK. The ends were cut back, 3 bases at V and 5 bases at J, with 13 bases in the middle. The CDR3 consists of 15 residues. The CDR3 reads CASSHGGRSNEKLFF. CDR3 bases: TGTGCCAGCAGCCATGGCGGGCGGTCGAATGAAAAACTGTTTTTT.

V and J are TRBV15 and TRBJ1-5; D is possibly TRBD1 (5 bases). Trimming cost V 5 bases and J 7 bases, with 18 bases left between them. This CDR3 has 15 residues. Germline V gene lookup returns CDR1 LNHNV and CDR2 YYDKDF (reference sequence). For the CDR3, the DNA is TGTGCCACCAGCCCGACAGACCCTAGGCGACAGCCCCAGCATTTT. Translated: CATSPTDPRRQPQHF.

J is TRBJ1-2 and V is TRBV7-9; 7 positions agree with TRBD1. The CDR3 has 12 amino acids. Germline V gene data show CDR1 as SEHNR and CDR2 as FQNEAQ (reference sequence). After removal of 6 bases from V and 4 bases from J, the junction contained 2 bases not matched to a gene. CDR3 in amino acids: CASRGQSYGYTF. DNA of the CDR3: TGTGCCAGCAGGGGACAGTCCTATGGCTACACCTTC.

The genes are TRBV5-8 and TRBJ2-7; perhaps TRBD1 as D (6 bases). The germline V gene encodes CDR1 SGHTS and CDR2 YDEGEE. Between the trimmed V and J ends, which lost 2 bases and 1 base, there was a span of 7 bases. There are 13 residues in the CDR3. The CDR3 DNA reads as TGTGCCAGCAGCTTACAGGGATCCTACGAGCAGTACTTC. Protein product: CASSLQGSYEQYF.

DNA for the CDR3: TGCAGCGCCTCGGGTTGGGTCACTGAAGCTTTCTTT. Protein: CSASGWVTEAFF. V usage is TRBV29-1 and J usage is TRBJ1-1, with no clear D. The ends were cut back, 7 bases at V and 4 bases at J, with 13 bases in the middle. The CDR3 has 12 residues. Germline V gives CDR1 SQVTM, CDR2 ANQGSEA.

The chain joins TRBV10-3 to TRBJ1-1; 7 bases match TRBD1. CDR3 length equals 14 residues. After removal of 2 bases from V and 0 bases from J, the junction contained 0 bases not matched to a gene. Germline loops: CDR1 ENHRY, CDR2 SYGVKD. CDR3 in amino acids: CAISEGQVNTEAFF. CDR3 nucleotides: TGTGCCATCAGTGAGGGACAGGTGAACACTGAAGCTTTCTTT.